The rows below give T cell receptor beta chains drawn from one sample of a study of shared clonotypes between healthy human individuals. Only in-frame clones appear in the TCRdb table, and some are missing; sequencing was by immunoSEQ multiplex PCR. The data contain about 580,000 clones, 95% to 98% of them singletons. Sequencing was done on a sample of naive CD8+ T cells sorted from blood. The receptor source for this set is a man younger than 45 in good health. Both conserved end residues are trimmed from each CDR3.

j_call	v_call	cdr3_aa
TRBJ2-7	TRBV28	ASNRTPGGQGIEQY
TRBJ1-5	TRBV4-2	ASSQVGGNQPQH
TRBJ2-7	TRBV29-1	SVSGLGTFSYEQY
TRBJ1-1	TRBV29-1	SVELGTNTEAF
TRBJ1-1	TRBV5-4	ASSLAVDQEAF
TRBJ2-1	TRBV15	ATSSGPGLAAGGEQF
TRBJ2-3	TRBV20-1	SASRGDTQY
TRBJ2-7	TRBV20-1	GARAQYEQY
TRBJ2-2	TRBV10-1	ASSDGKHTGELF
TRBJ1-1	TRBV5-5	ASSRTGGVWGENTEAF
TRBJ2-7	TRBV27	ASSLDRGPYEQY
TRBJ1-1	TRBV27	ASRTAGQNTEAF
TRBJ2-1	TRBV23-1	ASSRGDPCNEQF
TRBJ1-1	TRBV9	ASSVVLNTEAF
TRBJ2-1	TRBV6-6	ASSYRQPSSYNEQF
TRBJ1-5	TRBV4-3	ASSQDRDQPQH
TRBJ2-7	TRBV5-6	ASSLGVSYEQY
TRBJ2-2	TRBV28	ASSLPGTNTGELF
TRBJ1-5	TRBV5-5	ASSRDRWRQPQH
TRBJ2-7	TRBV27	ASSPPWSYEQY
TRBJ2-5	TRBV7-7	ASSLSPSGQETQY
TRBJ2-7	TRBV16	ASSQGHPKASYEQY
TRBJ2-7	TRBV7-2	ASSYDRPYEQY
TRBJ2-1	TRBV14	ASSPSVGVYNEQF
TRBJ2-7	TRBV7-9	ASSLSGTSGFSYEQY
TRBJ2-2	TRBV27	ASSSANGELF
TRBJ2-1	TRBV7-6	ASSRLAGGSGEQF
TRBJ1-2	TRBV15	ATSSGRDVEGGYT
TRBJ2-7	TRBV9	ASSVGGQGASYEQY
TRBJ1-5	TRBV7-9	ASSYTGTLHPNQPQH
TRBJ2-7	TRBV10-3	ATGDSTYEQY
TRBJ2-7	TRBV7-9	ASSLARSPSPNEQY
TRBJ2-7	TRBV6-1	ASSVTGTGTYEQY
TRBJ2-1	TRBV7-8	ASSLSRTTNNEQF
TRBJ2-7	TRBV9	ASSVNGVRAYEQY
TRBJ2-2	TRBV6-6	ASSYPESPGELF
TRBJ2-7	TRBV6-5	ASSGGTYEQY
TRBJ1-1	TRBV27	ASSSQMGHWNTEAF
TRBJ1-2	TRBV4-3	ASSQGGSYGYT
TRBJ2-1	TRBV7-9	ASSPRAGTPDYNEQF
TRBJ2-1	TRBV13	ASSLRTGERGNEQF
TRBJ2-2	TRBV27	ASSWGSSGSGELF
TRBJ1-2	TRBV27	ATKFHSARYGYT
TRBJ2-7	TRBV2	ASSDLAGGPLYEQY
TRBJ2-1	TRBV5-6	ASSLGGGSGKDEQF
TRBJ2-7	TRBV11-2	ASSQGLAGGNEQY
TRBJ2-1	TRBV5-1	ASSFLLDSRPEQF
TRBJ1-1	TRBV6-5	ASSYSLISGTEAF
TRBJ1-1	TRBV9	ASSRLMSTEAF
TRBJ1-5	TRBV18	ATPNQPQH
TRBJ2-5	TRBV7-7	ASSSPRGAGETQY
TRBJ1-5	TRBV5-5	ASSGQVSNQPQH
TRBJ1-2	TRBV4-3	ASSQEEGSLAYGYT
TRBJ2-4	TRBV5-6	ASSPGQGAAKNIQY
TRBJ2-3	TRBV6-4	ASSAGTRGAQY